This T cell receptor (beta chain) was documented in a study of CD8 T cells in Susac syndrome. Reverse transcription of 0.5 to 1 ug RNA was performed with random hexamers. TCRdb re-called the immunoSEQ multiplex PCR reads with MiXCR, one entry per CDR3 protein. The sample holds 84,000 or so distinct CDR3 sequences; 94% are singletons and the top ten take 0.85% to 1%. Germline CDR1 LGHDT, CDR2 YNNKEL (reference sequence). With 0 bases removed from V and 12 bases from J, the gap between germline ends came to 15 bases. This CDR3 comprises 14 residues. Study-wide points: Peak Susac CD8+ clonal expansion occurred in TEMRA cells and active patients.

Of note for this clonotype: Its antigen is currently unknown.

CD8+ and CD4+ blood T cells underwent TCR beta sequencing. The sequenced sample was CD8+ T cells from PBMCs. The TCR comes from a human donor with Susac syndrome. The chain has TRBV3-1 and TRBJ2-4, with D unclear. The CDR3 reads CASSQDFSLPAQYF. In nucleotides, the CDR3 is TGTGCCAGCAGCCAAGATTTCAGTCTCCCAGCTCAGTACTTC.